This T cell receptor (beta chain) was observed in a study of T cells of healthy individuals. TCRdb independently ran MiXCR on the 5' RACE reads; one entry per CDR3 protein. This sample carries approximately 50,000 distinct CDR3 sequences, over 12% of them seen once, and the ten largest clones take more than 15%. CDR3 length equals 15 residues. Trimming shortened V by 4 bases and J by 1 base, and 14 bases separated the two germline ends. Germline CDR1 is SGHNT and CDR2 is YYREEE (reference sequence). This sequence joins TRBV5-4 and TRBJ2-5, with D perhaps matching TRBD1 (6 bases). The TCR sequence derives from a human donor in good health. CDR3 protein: CASSPDRSVQETQYF. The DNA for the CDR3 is TGTGCCAGCAGCCCCGACAGGAGCGTCCAAGAGACCCAGTACTTC.